The 30 T cell receptor beta chains below come from one sample, sequenced in a study of OX40 agonist ivuxolimab in advanced cancers. Libraries were prepared by immunoSEQ multiplex PCR; TCRdb keeps only in-frame clonotypes and omits some of them. This table has 100,000 to 130,000 clones, around 93% appearing once. Material: CD4+ or CD8+ T cells sorted from blood, obtained in a trial of the OX40 agonist ivuxolimab. These receptor sequences come from an adult with an advanced solid tumor such as melanoma, head and neck, liver or kidney cancer.

The V gene is TRBV2, the J gene TRBJ2-3; D may match TRBD1 or TRBD2 (5 bases each). V lost 8 bases and J lost 0, with 12 bases in between. CDR3 length: 14 residues. Germline values: CDR1 SNHLY, CDR2 FYNNEI. Here the CDR3 reads CASGGRPSTDTQYF. The CDR3 DNA reads as TGTGCCAGCGGGGGAAGACCTAGCACAGATACGCAGTATTTT.

The rearrangement links TRBV19 to TRBJ2-2, with 7 bases lining up with TRBD2. V lost 2 bases and J lost 1; bases outside the gene matches: 13. CDR1 and CDR2 from the germline V gene are LNHDA and SQIVND (reference sequence). The CDR3 length is 19 residues. In nucleotides, the CDR3 is TGTGCCAGTAGTATATATGTATCGGCGGGGGTCAGGAACACCGGGGAGCTGTTTTTT. This sequence encodes CASSIYVSAGVRNTGELFF.

This clone appeared once. J is TRBJ2-3 and V is TRBV30; TRBD2 matches at 14 bases. This CDR3 is 15 amino acids long. V lost 5 bases and J lost 6; bases outside the gene matches: 7. Germline CDR1 GTSNPN, CDR2 SVGIG (reference sequence). The CDR3 coding sequence is TGTGCCTGGGCGGGACTAGCGGGAGCCGGGGATACGCAGTATTTT. It encodes CAWAGLAGAGDTQYF.

The sample holds one count of this clone. The gene calls are TRBV11-2 and TRBJ2-3; D not resolved. This CDR3 has 15 amino acids. Germline V gives CDR1 SGHAT, CDR2 FQNNGV. The germline V and J ends were trimmed by 1 base and 3 bases, with 11 bases remaining between them. The CDR3 coding sequence is TGTGCCAGCAGCTTAGGCGGCTACGCTACAGATACGCAGTATTTT. Its translation: CASSLGGYATDTQYF.

The V gene is TRBV5-6, the J gene TRBJ1-1; a weak D match, TRBD1 (6 bases). This CDR3 is built from 16 residues. CDR1 and CDR2 (germline): SGHDT, YYEEEE. Between the trimmed V and J ends, which lost 1 base and 2 bases, there was a span of 15 bases. The CDR3 sequence is CASSLPGQYLNTEAFF. The CDR3, as DNA: TGTGCCAGCAGCTTGCCAGGACAGTATCTTAACACTGAAGCTTTCTTT.

The rearrangement links TRBV7-9 to TRBJ1-5; D gene unclear. V shed 1 base and J shed 7 bases, with 5 bases lying between them. Germline V lookup: CDR1 SEHNR, CDR2 FQNEAQ (reference sequence). CDR3 length: 12 amino acids. DNA for the CDR3: TGTGCCAGCAGCTTAGAGTGGCAGCCCCAGCATTTT. Translating it yields CASSLEWQPQHF.

The chain is built from TRBV19 and TRBJ2-7, with 7 bases fitting TRBD2. CDR1 and CDR2 (germline): LNHDA, SQIVND (reference sequence). V trimming: 7 bases; J trimming: 2 bases; junction bases outside the gene matches: 8. CDR3 length equals 14 residues. CDR3 DNA sequence: TGTGCCAGTAATAAGGCTAGCGGCACCTACGAGCAGTACTTC. This encodes CASNKASGTYEQYF.

This chain connects TRBV9 to TRBJ1-2; 7 nucleotides match TRBD1. The germline V gene encodes CDR1 SGDLS and CDR2 YYNGEE. Losses at the gene ends were 7 bases for V and 0 bases for J; bases not matched to a gene: 12. The length of the CDR3 is 16 residues. The CDR3 nucleotides are TGTGCCAGCCCGCCCCAGGGACAGTTAGCTAACTATGGCTACACCTTC. Its protein product is CASPPQGQLANYGYTF.

The J gene is TRBJ2-5, the V gene TRBV11-2; 8 bases are a match to TRBD2. From germline, CDR1 is SGHAT and CDR2 FQNNGV. The CDR3 runs 16 residues. After removal of 2 bases from V and 1 base from J, the junction contained 6 bases not matched to a gene. CDR3 protein: CASSLNTGGSQETQYF. For the CDR3, the DNA is TGTGCCAGCAGCTTAAACACGGGAGGGAGCCAAGAGACCCAGTACTTC.

J is TRBJ2-2 and V is TRBV30; 9 positions agree with TRBD1. The CDR3 sequence is 13 residues long. In germline, CDR1 is GTSNPN, CDR2 SVGIG (reference sequence). With 3 bases clipped from V and 8 bases from J, the junction kept 4 bases outside the gene matches. The CDR3 sequence: CAWRKQGAGELFF. CDR3 DNA: TGTGCCTGGAGAAAACAGGGGGCTGGGGAGCTGTTTTTT.

The chain uses TRBV7-6 and TRBJ2-5; perhaps TRBD1 as D (7 bases). From germline, CDR1 is SGHVS and CDR2 FNYEAQ. CDR3 length equals 15 residues. Trimming left V 1 base short and J 3 bases short, with 12 bases between. The DNA for the CDR3 is TGTGCCAGCAGCTTAGGGGCAGGGGGGAAAGAGACCCAGTACTTC. Translated: CASSLGAGGKETQYF.

V gene TRBV19 combines with J gene TRBJ1-5; D may be TRBD1 (5 bases). V gave up 8 bases and J gave up 9 bases, with 14 bases separating them. Germline CDR1 reads LNHDA; CDR2 reads SQIVND (reference sequence). This CDR3 region has 12 residues. DNA for the CDR3: TGTGCCAGTGGGGCCCCGTTGACGCCCCAGCATTTT. Protein product: CASGAPLTPQHF.

This chain uses TRBV21-1 with TRBJ1-2. TRBV21-1 corresponds to a pseudogene. The CDR3 totals 15 residues. CDR3 DNA: TGTGCCAGCAGCAAGGAAGTAGAGGGAAGGAATGGCTACACCTTC. Translation: CASSKEVEGRNGYTF.

The chain has TRBV5-1 and TRBJ1-1; D is ambiguous. There are 12 residues in the CDR3. The germline V gene has CDR1 SGHRS and CDR2 YFSETQ. V was shortened by 0 bases and J by 2 bases, with 2 bases between the two germline ends. This chain's CDR3 is CASSLDNTEAFF. CDR3 bases: TGCGCCAGCAGCTTGGATAACACTGAAGCTTTCTTT.

The chain links TRBV11-3 to TRBJ2-2; 8 positions match TRBD2. The germline CDR1 and CDR2 sequences are SGHNT and YENEEA. Trimming at V came to 1 base and at J to 4 bases, leaving 2 bases not matched to a gene. This CDR3 region has 15 residues. This CDR3 is CASSLVRGGTGELFF. CDR3 sequence (DNA): TGTGCCAGCAGCTTAGTTCGGGGGGGCACCGGGGAGCTGTTTTTT.

The chain uses TRBV27 and TRBJ1-6, with TRBD1 identical over 8 bases. The CDR3 runs to 18 residues. The V segment lost 1 base and the J segment 10 bases; nucleotides outside the gene matches: 15. Germline-derived CDR1 and CDR2 are MNHEY and SMNVEV (reference sequence). Here the CDR3 reads CASSLFSSLTGDRSPLHF. The CDR3, as DNA: TGTGCCAGCAGTTTATTTTCCTCGTTGACAGGGGATAGGTCACCCCTCCACTTT.

The chain carries TRBV28 and TRBJ2-7; 11 bases agree with TRBD2. The CDR3 runs 16 residues. The trim removed 8 bases at V and 3 bases at J, leaving 12 bases unmatched. Germline CDR1 and CDR2: MDHEN and SYDVKM. This CDR3 reads CASYKLAGGGIYEQYF. Here the CDR3 DNA reads TGTGCCAGCTACAAGCTAGCGGGAGGAGGGATCTACGAGCAGTACTTC.

This sequence joins TRBV19 and TRBJ1-4; D is unclear. The V end lost 8 bases, the J end lost 2 bases, and 12 bases lay between the germline ends. The CDR3 has 14 residues. The germline gives CDR1 LNHDA, CDR2 SQIVND (reference sequence). CDR3 sequence reads: CASGNSRTNEKLFF. The DNA of the CDR3 is TGTGCCAGTGGGAACAGTCGCACTAATGAAAAACTGTTTTTT. Based on the CDR3 plus reference TRBV19 and TRBJ1-4, the full variable domain is DGGITQSPKYLFRKEGQNVTLSCEQNLNHDAMYWYRQDPGQGLRLIYYSQIVNDFQKGDIAEGYSVSREKKESFPLTVTSAQKNPTAFYLCASGNSRTNEKLFFGSGTQLSVL.

The chain is built from TRBV2 and TRBJ1-2; D unclear. Per the germline V gene, CDR1 is SNHLY and CDR2 is FYNNEI. The CDR3 length is 16 residues. With 0 bases removed from V and 0 bases from J, the gap between germline ends came to 11 bases. DNA of the CDR3: TGTGCCAGCAGTGAAGCGCTTCCCGGCCCTAACTATGGCTACACCTTC. As protein: CASSEALPGPNYGYTF.

The V gene is TRBV10-3, the J gene TRBJ2-3; possible D gene TRBD2, 5 bases. Germline assignment: CDR1 ENHRY and CDR2 SYGVKD. The V end was cut by 5 bases, the J end by 6 bases, with 15 bases between. This CDR3 is built from 14 residues. This CDR3 is CAISSGPQEDTQYF. In DNA, the CDR3 is TGTGCCATCAGTAGCGGCCCCCAAGAGGATACGCAGTATTTT.

The chain links TRBV7-6 to TRBJ2-5; D may be TRBD1 (5 bases). The CDR3 consists of 13 residues. The ends were cut back, 8 bases at V and 5 bases at J, with 15 bases in the middle. CDR1 and CDR2 from the germline V gene are SGHVS and FNYEAQ. The CDR3 protein is CASEQAPGETQYF. CDR3 in DNA: TGTGCCAGCGAACAGGCCCCTGGGGAGACCCAGTACTTC.

The rearrangement uses TRBV27 and TRBJ2-7, with D unclear. Germline CDR1 and CDR2: MNHEY and SMNVEV (reference sequence). V lost 0 bases and J lost 4, with 10 bases in between. CDR3 length: 14 amino acids. The CDR3 sequence is CASSLSAARYEQYF. In DNA, the CDR3 is TGTGCCAGCAGTTTATCTGCGGCAAGATACGAGCAGTACTTC.

This chain uses TRBV15 with TRBJ2-7; 8 bases agree with TRBD1. The germline CDR1 and CDR2 sequences are LNHNV and YYDKDF (reference sequence). The CDR3 runs 12 residues. Trimming removed 0 bases from V and 11 bases from J; junction bases left unmatched: 3. Written as DNA, the CDR3 is TGTGCCACCAGCAGAGATGAGGGACAGGAGTACTTC. Translated, it gives CATSRDEGQEYF.

The V gene is TRBV7-3, the J gene TRBJ2-2, with 7 bases identical to TRBD1. V gave up 5 bases and J gave up 2 bases; unmatched junction bases: 5. This CDR3 comprises 15 residues. Germline CDR1 SGHTA, CDR2 FQGTGA. The CDR3 DNA sequence: TGTGCCAGCAGCCCGGGGACAGCAAACACCGGGGAGCTGTTTTTT. Its translation: CASSPGTANTGELFF.

The genes are TRBV15 and TRBJ1-1, with a tentative D call TRBD1 (5 bases). The V end was cut by 0 bases, the J end by 4 bases, with 9 bases between. The germline V gene encodes CDR1 LNHNV and CDR2 YYDKDF (reference sequence). There are 14 residues in the CDR3. The CDR3 loop is CATSRDRVVTEAFF. The DNA of the CDR3 is TGTGCCACCAGCAGAGACAGGGTTGTCACTGAAGCTTTCTTT.

This chain joins TRBV6-6 and TRBJ2-1; D perhaps matches TRBD1 (5 bases). CDR3 length: 15 residues. Trimming stripped 2 bases from V and 0 bases from J, with 8 bases between. CDR1 is MNHNY and CDR2 is SVGAGI in the germline V gene (reference sequence). CDR3 amino acids: CASSYTRVSYNEQFF. CDR3 nucleotide sequence: TGTGCCAGCAGTTACACCAGGGTCTCCTACAATGAGCAGTTCTTC.

This clone was seen a handful of times. V usage is TRBV19 and J usage is TRBJ1-5, with a tentative D call TRBD1 (5 bases). Germline CDR1 LNHDA, CDR2 SQIVND (reference sequence). V was shortened by 3 bases and J by 5 bases, with 8 bases between the two germline ends. The CDR3 contains 13 residues. This chain's CDR3 is CASSIFRDQPQHF. For the CDR3, the DNA is TGTGCCAGTAGTATTTTCAGGGATCAGCCCCAGCATTTT.

The chain carries TRBV10-3 and TRBJ2-1, with TRBD1 matching over 9 bases. The CDR3 has 13 residues. Looked up from germline, CDR1 is ENHRY and CDR2 is SYGVKD. V lost 7 bases, J lost 5 bases, and 3 bases stayed unmatched. The CDR3 region is CAINDRGDNEQFF. In DNA form, the CDR3 reads TGTGCCATCAATGACAGGGGGGACAATGAGCAGTTCTTC.

The chain combines TRBV11-2 with TRBJ2-1, with a tentative D call TRBD2 (5 bases). The CDR3 extends over 14 amino acids. The germline V gene encodes CDR1 SGHAT and CDR2 FQNNGV. Trimming pared 1 base from V and 10 bases from J, leaving 14 bases between. The CDR3 here is CASSLVRERIEQFF. Here the CDR3 DNA reads TGTGCCAGCAGCTTAGTCCGGGAACGGATCGAGCAGTTCTTC.

This chain connects TRBV23-1 to TRBJ1-4, with TRBD1 matching over 10 bases. TRBV23-1 is an open reading frame whose function is uncertain. V was pared by 4 bases and J by 8 bases, with 4 bases of the junction left unmatched. CDR3 length equals 14 residues. CDR3 nucleotide sequence: TGCGCCAGCAGTCCGGGACAGGGGCACGAAAAACTGTTTTTT. This translates into CASSPGQGHEKLFF.